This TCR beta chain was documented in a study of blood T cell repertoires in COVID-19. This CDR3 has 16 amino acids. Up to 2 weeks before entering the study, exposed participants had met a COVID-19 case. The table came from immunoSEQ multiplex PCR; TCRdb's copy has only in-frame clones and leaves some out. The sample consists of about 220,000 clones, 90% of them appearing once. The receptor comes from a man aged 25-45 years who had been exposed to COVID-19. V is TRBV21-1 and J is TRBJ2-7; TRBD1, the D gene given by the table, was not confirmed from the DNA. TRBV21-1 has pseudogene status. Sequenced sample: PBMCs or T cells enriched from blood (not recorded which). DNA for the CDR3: TGTGCCAGCAGAGGGGTTCTGGACAGGCAGGACTACGAGCAGTACTTC. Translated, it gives CASRGVLDRQDYEQYF.